This T cell receptor (beta chain) was profiled in a study of T cells in Graves' hyperthyroidism and ophthalmopathy. From RNA transcripts, TCR beta CDR3 regions were amplified. Primed by the HTBI set, a first-round RT-PCR was run on the TCR CDR3. Each CDR3 protein gets one entry after TCRdb re-called the multiplex PCR reads with MiXCR. The repertoire includes approximately 380,000 distinct CDR3 sequences, roughly 20% of them detected once, and less than 45% sits in the top ten. Trimming took off 0 bases at V and 4 bases at J, with 10 bases between the two ends. Germline CDR1 is SGHTS and CDR2 is YDEGEE. The CDR3 contains 14 residues. This clonotype occurred many times.

The specimen sequenced was blood. The genes are TRBV5-8 and TRBJ1-2; D might be TRBD1 (5 bases). This TCR came from a man younger than 30 with Graves' ophthalmopathy. The CDR3 sequence: CASSLVGDGYGYTF. CDR3 DNA sequence: TGTGCCAGCAGCTTGGTTGGGGACGGCTATGGCTACACCTTC.